The clone carrying this T cell receptor (beta chain) occurred a few times. TCRdb recomputed calls from the RT-PCR reads with MiXCR, one row per CDR3 protein. Here the sample spans some 880,000 distinct CDR3 sequences, more than 15% being singletons. J was trimmed by 3 bases and V by 4 bases; bases with no gene match: 7. This CDR3 has 17 residues. The germline gives CDR1 LGHNA, CDR2 YSLEER. The sample is drawn from a study of patients and donors after allogeneic stem cell transplantation. The TCR was taken from a human donor who was either an allogeneic HSCT recipient or a stem cell or donor lymphocyte infusion donor (not recorded which). It is not recorded whose cells these are; they may come from a transplant donor. The sample was blood, either unsorted or a sorted T cell fraction (not recorded which). This chain joins TRBV4-3 and TRBJ2-1; 12 nucleotides agree with TRBD1. CDR3 sequence reads: CASSPTGTGGIYNEQFF. CDR3 coding DNA: TGCGCCAGCAGCCCCACCGGGACAGGGGGCATCTACAATGAGCAGTTCTTC.